The clone carrying this TCR beta chain was detected a few times. The antigen is undetermined. The data derive from a study of vaccination effects on CD4 cells after COVID-19. Across the study: Culturing of two million PBMC per well took place with around 9 IU/ml IL-2 and around 10 ug/ml peptides. Study outcomes and limitations: Clonal contraction was marked in infection- and vaccine-induced clones late after vaccination.

Isolating CD4+ T cells followed approximately ten days of culture. Clones were read by immunoSEQ multiplex PCR, and TCRdb kept only the in-frame ones, dropping some. This table has under 40,000 clones, 70% to 80% appearing once. Sample: CD4+ T cells from PBMCs cultured without peptide, taken before COVID-19 vaccination. The origin of this receptor is a human donor who received a COVID-19 vaccine.

CDR3: CASSIQGLGIGYTF. CDR3 DNA: TGTGCCAGTAGTATTCAGGGTTTGGGGATTGGCTACACCTTC. This chain links TRBV19 with TRBJ1-2, with D perhaps matching TRBD1 (5 bases). The CDR3 consists of 14 residues. CDR1 is LNHDA, CDR2 SQIVND, per germline (reference sequence). Trimming stripped 3 bases from V and 7 bases from J, with 15 bases between.